This entry is about one TCR beta chain. CDR1 is SNHLY, CDR2 FYNNEI, per germline. V trimming: 11 bases; J trimming: 6 bases; junction bases outside the gene matches: 5. The CDR3 runs to 13 residues. TCRdb keeps only in-frame clones here, not all; method: immunoSEQ multiplex PCR. The sample includes approximately 280,000 clones, 85% of them seen just once. This specimen belongs to a study of blood T cell repertoires in COVID-19. Two consecutive negative NP/OP PCR tests, clearance, or resolved symptoms defined Cohort 3 recovery. The chain links TRBV2 to TRBJ1-5, with TRBD1 matching 12 bases. The sample consisted of PBMCs or T cells enriched from blood (not recorded which). This sequence was found in a woman between 45 and 60 years old who had recovered from COVID-19. CDR3: CAGGQGAFQPQHF. CDR3 nucleotide sequence: TGTGCCGGGGGACAGGGGGCGTTTCAGCCCCAGCATTTT.